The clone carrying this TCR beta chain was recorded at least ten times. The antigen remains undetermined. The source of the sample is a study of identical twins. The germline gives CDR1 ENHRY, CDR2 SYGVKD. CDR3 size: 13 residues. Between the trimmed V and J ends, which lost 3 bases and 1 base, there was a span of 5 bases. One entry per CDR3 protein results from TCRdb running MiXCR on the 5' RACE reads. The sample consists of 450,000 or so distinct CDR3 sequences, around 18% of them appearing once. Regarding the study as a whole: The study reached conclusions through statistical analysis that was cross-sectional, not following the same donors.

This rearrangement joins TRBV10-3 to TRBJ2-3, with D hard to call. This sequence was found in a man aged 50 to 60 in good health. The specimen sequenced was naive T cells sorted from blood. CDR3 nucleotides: TGTGCCATCAGTGACAGAGGCACAGATACGCAGTATTTT. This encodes CAISDRGTDTQYF.